The clone carrying this TCR beta chain was seen a few times. These data belong to a study of T-cell reconstitution after alpha-beta-depleted transplantation in children. Unique molecular identifiers featured in how the TCRbeta library was prepared. MiXCR, run by TCRdb on the PCR reads, gives a single entry per CDR3 protein. This sample has fewer than 250,000 distinct CDR3 sequences; more than 15% occur once, and the top ten carry roughly two fifths. V was clipped by 0 bases and J by 3 bases, with 10 bases between them. Looked up from germline, CDR1 is SGHRS and CDR2 is YFSETQ. The CDR3 spans 15 residues.

The sequence derives from a male patient between 2 and 15 years old who had a stem cell transplant for acute lymphoblastic leukemia, so the T cells may come from the graft donor. The chain employs TRBV5-1 and TRBJ1-3; no firm D call. Source: PBMCs, mostly from graft donor cells, taken 360 days after TCRalphabeta/CD19-depleted stem cell transplant. CDR3 amino acids: CASSLDGPGGNTIYF. CDR3 bases: TGCGCCAGCAGCTTGGACGGGCCAGGTGGAAACACCATATATTTT.